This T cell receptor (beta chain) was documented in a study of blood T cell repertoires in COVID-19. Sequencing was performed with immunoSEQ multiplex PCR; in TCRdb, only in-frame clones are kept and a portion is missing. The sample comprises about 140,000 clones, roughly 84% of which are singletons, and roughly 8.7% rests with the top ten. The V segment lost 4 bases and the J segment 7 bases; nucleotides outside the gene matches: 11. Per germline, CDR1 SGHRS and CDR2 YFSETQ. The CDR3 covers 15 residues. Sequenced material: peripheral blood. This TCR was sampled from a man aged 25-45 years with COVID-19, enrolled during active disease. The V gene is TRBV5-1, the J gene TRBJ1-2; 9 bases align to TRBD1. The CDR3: CASSETGTGGAGYTF. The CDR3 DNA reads TGCGCCAGCAGCGAAACGGGAACAGGGGGCGCTGGCTACACCTTC. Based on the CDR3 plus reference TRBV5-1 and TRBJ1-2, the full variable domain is KAGVTQTPRYLIKTRGQQVTLSCSPISGHRSVSWYQQTPGQGLQFLFEYFSETQRNKGNFPGRFSGRQFSNSRSEMNVSTLELGDSALYLCASSETGTGGAGYTFGSGTRLTVV.